Shown below are 9 T cell receptor beta chains from a single sample sequenced in a study of shared clonotypes between healthy human individuals. Using immunoSEQ multiplex PCR, the repertoire was profiled, and TCRdb retains in-frame clones only, with some absent. Altogether about 2.4 million clones are present, 85% to 95% being singletons, with the ten largest covering about 0.13%. Source material: naive CD4+ T cells sorted from blood. The subset is: CD45RA+ positively selected. The receptors here all came from a young man in good health.

With regard to this clone: Other nucleotide sequences in the sample specify the same CDR3. CDR3 amino acids: CAWSVGGPTYEQYF. The CDR3 bases are TGTGCCTGGAGTGTTGGCGGACCGACCTACGAGCAGTACTTC. The V gene is TRBV30, the J gene TRBJ2-7, with unresolved D. This CDR3 contains 14 residues. V was clipped by 0 bases and J by 2 bases, with 11 bases between them. The germline gives CDR1 GTSNPN, CDR2 SVGIG (reference sequence).

This clone was counted a single time. The rearrangement links TRBV11-3 to TRBJ2-7, with 8 bases matching TRBD1. CDR3 length: 14 amino acids. V shed 4 bases, J shed 4 bases, and the junction held 6 bases outside the gene matches. Germline V CDR1 and CDR2: SGHNT, YENEEA. The CDR3 nucleotides are TGTGCCAGCAGCTCGGACAGGGTTGGGTACGAGCAGTACTTC. Its protein is CASSSDRVGYEQYF.

V and J are TRBV19 and TRBJ1-5, with TRBD1 matching over 8 bases. The V gene end was trimmed by 3 bases and the J gene end by 0 bases; junction bases not matched to a gene: 10. The germline gives CDR1 LNHDA, CDR2 SQIVND (reference sequence). The length of the CDR3 is 18 residues. CDR3 amino acids: CASSIGRGQFYSNQPQHF. Here the CDR3 DNA reads TGTGCCAGTAGTATTGGCAGGGGGCAGTTCTATAGCAATCAGCCCCAGCATTTT.

V and J are TRBV19 and TRBJ2-3, with 9 bases aligning to TRBD2. CDR1 and CDR2 from the germline V gene are LNHDA and SQIVND (reference sequence). This CDR3 has 16 amino acids. J was trimmed by 4 bases and V by 4 bases; bases with no gene match: 9. The CDR3 DNA sequence: TGTGCCAGTAGTAAACGGACTAGCGTCTCACCAGATACGCAGTATTTT. It translates to CASSKRTSVSPDTQYF. Full variable domain (outside the CDR3, taken from reference TRBV19 and TRBJ2-3): DGGITQSPKYLFRKEGQNVTLSCEQNLNHDAMYWYRQDPGQGLRLIYYSQIVNDFQKGDIAEGYSVSREKKESFPLTVTSAQKNPTAFYLCASSKRTSVSPDTQYFGPGTRLTVL.

The chain is built from TRBV6-5 and TRBJ1-1, with D perhaps matching TRBD1 (5 bases). CDR3 length: 15 amino acids. CDR1 and CDR2 (germline): MNHEY, SVGAGI. With 3 bases removed from V and 0 bases from J, the gap between germline ends came to 11 bases. The CDR3 DNA follows: TGTGCCAGCAGTTATGGGACCGACATGAACACTGAAGCTTTCTTT. Translating gives CASSYGTDMNTEAFF.

This chain connects TRBV7-2 to TRBJ2-6; D unclear. Germline loops: CDR1 SGHTA, CDR2 FQGNSA. Deletions cut 2 bases from V and 2 bases from J, with 4 bases between. This CDR3 is 14 amino acids long. Written as DNA, the CDR3 is TGTGCCAGCAGCTTAATCACTGGGGCCAACGTCCTGACTTTC. Its translation is CASSLITGANVLTF.

The rearrangement uses TRBV27 and TRBJ1-3; D perhaps matches TRBD1 (5 bases). Germline V gives CDR1 MNHEY, CDR2 SMNVEV (reference sequence). Trimming took 5 bases from V and 3 from J, leaving 14 bases between them. The CDR3 is 15 residues long. The CDR3, as DNA: TGTGCCAGCAGTCCCTTGGGGGGGTTTGGAAACACCATATATTTT. This sequence encodes CASSPLGGFGNTIYF.

Regarding this clone: The sample carries other DNA sequences with the same CDR3. The V call is TRBV19, the J call TRBJ1-2; D ambiguous. V shed 1 base and J shed 8 bases, with 8 bases lying between them. From germline, CDR1 is LNHDA and CDR2 SQIVND (reference sequence). The CDR3 covers 12 residues. CDR3 coding DNA: TGTGCCAGTAGTATAGCCGGGCTGGGCTACACCTTC. Encoded protein: CASSIAGLGYTF. Complete variable domain (other parts from reference TRBV19 and TRBJ1-2): DGGITQSPKYLFRKEGQNVTLSCEQNLNHDAMYWYRQDPGQGLRLIYYSQIVNDFQKGDIAEGYSVSREKKESFPLTVTSAQKNPTAFYLCASSIAGLGYTFGSGTRLTVV.

This clone has a single count. The V gene is TRBV12-5, the J gene TRBJ1-2; 7 bases match TRBD1. J lost 4 bases, V lost 6 bases, and 17 bases had no gene match. The CDR3 covers 17 residues. CDR1 is LGHNT, CDR2 FRNRAP, per germline. CDR3 bases: TGTGCTAGTGGCCCGCCCCACAGACAGGGCGAAGGCTATGGCTACACCTTC. Amino acids: CASGPPHRQGEGYGYTF.